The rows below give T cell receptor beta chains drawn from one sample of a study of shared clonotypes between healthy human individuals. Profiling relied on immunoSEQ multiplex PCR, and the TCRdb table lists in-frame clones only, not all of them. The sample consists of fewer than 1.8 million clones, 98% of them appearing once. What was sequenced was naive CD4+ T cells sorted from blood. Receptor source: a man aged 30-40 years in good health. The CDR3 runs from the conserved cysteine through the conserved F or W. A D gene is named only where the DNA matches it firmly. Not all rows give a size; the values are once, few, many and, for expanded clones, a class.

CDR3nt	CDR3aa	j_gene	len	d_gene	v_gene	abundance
TGTGCCAGCAGCCCCAGGGGGCGAAGGGCTGAAGCTTTCTTT	CASSPRGRRAEAFF	TRBJ1-1	14	TRBD1	TRBV28	-
TGTGCCAGTAGGCCCCAGGGACAGGGCGGCTACACCTTC	CASRPQGQGGYTF	TRBJ1-2	13	TRBD1	TRBV19	-
TGTGCCAGCTCACCTTCCGGACTAGCGGGAGGAAGTACCGGGGAGCTGTTTTTT	CASSPSGLAGGSTGELFF	TRBJ2-2	18	TRBD2	TRBV18	-
TGTGCCAGCAGCTCACCTAGCGGGAGAGTGAATTTCTTGGAGACCCAGTACTTC	CASSSPSGRVNFLETQYF	TRBJ2-5	18	TRBD2	TRBV9	-
TGTGCCATTCGGGGGCTAGCGGGAGACACCGGGGAGCTGTTTTTT	CAIRGLAGDTGELFF	TRBJ2-2	15	TRBD2	TRBV7-9	-
TGTGCCAGCAGCCGTCCTACCCGGACATACAATGAGCAGTTCTTC	CASSRPTRTYNEQFF	TRBJ2-1	15	-	TRBV5-6	-
TGTGCCAGCAGCCCAACCTGGCTATACTATGGCTACACCTTC	CASSPTWLYYGYTF	TRBJ1-2	14	-	TRBV27	-
TGTGCCAGCAGTTATTCAACAGGGAACTATGGCTACACCTTC	CASSYSTGNYGYTF	TRBJ1-2	14	-	TRBV6-6	-
TGTGCCAGCAGCTTCGCCGGTCCCGGGGAGACCCAGTACTTC	CASSFAGPGETQYF	TRBJ2-5	14	-	TRBV11-2	-
TGTGCCACCCTGGGGGGGTACTACAATGAGCAGTTCTTC	CATLGGYYNEQFF	TRBJ2-1	13	TRBD2	TRBV19	-
TGTGCCATCATCGCTAGCGGGAGTCCCTACGAGCAGTACTTC	CAIIASGSPYEQYF	TRBJ2-7	14	TRBD2	TRBV10-3	-
TGTGCCATTCGACTAGCGGGAGACTACGAGCAGTACTTC	CAIRLAGDYEQYF	TRBJ2-7	13	TRBD2	TRBV10-3	-
TGTGCCATGGGGGGCAGGGAAGAGACCCAGTACTTC	CAMGGREETQYF	TRBJ2-5	12	-	TRBV10-3	-
TGTGCCAGCAGCTTAGCGGGGGGCACAGATACGCAGTATTTT	CASSLAGGTDTQYF	TRBJ2-3	14	-	TRBV7-8	-
TGTGCCAGCAGTGAAGTCCCTAGTGGGAATGAGCAGTTCTTC	CASSEVPSGNEQFF	TRBJ2-1	14	-	TRBV2	-
TGTGCCAGCAGTTATTCGTGGACACCCTACTCCTACGAGCAGTACTTC	CASSYSWTPYSYEQYF	TRBJ2-7	16	-	TRBV6-5	-
TGTGCCAGCAGCCCAGACAGGGGGAGAAACGAGCAGTACTTC	CASSPDRGRNEQYF	TRBJ2-7	14	-	TRBV21-1	-
TGCGCCAGCAGCGGGACAGACCGCTACGAGCAGTACTTC	CASSGTDRYEQYF	TRBJ2-7	13	TRBD1	TRBV10-1	-
TGTGCCAGCAGCAACGGGTTTAACACCGGGGAGCTGTTTTTT	CASSNGFNTGELFF	TRBJ2-2	14	-	TRBV2	-
TGTGCCAGTAGTAGCCGGGGAGTGGATGAGCAGTTCTTC	CASSSRGVDEQFF	TRBJ2-1	13	-	TRBV19	-
TGCAGCGTTCGGACACTTTCCGGGGGAGAGACCCAGTACTTC	CSVRTLSGGETQYF	TRBJ2-5	14	-	TRBV29-1	-
TGTGCCAGCAGTTCGTCCGGGACAGTAGAAAAACTGTTTTTT	CASSSSGTVEKLFF	TRBJ1-4	14	TRBD1	TRBV28	-
TGTGCCAGCTCACCAGCCCAGGGGGAAGGGTCTGGGGCCAACGTCCTGACTTTC	CASSPAQGEGSGANVLTF	TRBJ2-6	18	TRBD1	TRBV18	once
TGCAGCGTCCTACAGGGGTGGGACACTGAAGCTTTCTTT	CSVLQGWDTEAFF	TRBJ1-1	13	TRBD1	TRBV29-1	-
TGTGCCAGCAAACGGGATTTCCTAACGGACGTTGGCTACACCTTC	CASKRDFLTDVGYTF	TRBJ1-2	15	-	TRBV6-1	-
TGCGCCAGCAGCCCCCTGGGCCCCGCCCGCGAGCAGTTCTTC	CASSPLGPAREQFF	TRBJ2-1	14	-	TRBV5-1	once
TGTGCCAGCTCAAGAGGTTCAGGGATGGGGGACACTGAAGCTTTCTTT	CASSRGSGMGDTEAFF	TRBJ1-1	16	-	TRBV18	-
TGCGCCAGCAGCCAAGATCCCCGAAACTACAATGAGCAGTTCTTC	CASSQDPRNYNEQFF	TRBJ2-1	15	-	TRBV4-3	-
TGCGCCAGCAGCTCGGGACAGAGCTCCTACGAGCAGTACTTC	CASSSGQSSYEQYF	TRBJ2-7	14	TRBD1	TRBV5-1	-